The 16 T cell receptor beta chains below were found in one sample sequenced in a study of blood T cell repertoires in COVID-19. TCRdb's table, derived via immunoSEQ multiplex PCR, lists solely in-frame clones and lacks some. The sample carries about 170,000 clones, around 80% recorded once. Input material: PBMCs or T cells enriched from blood (not recorded which). Every receptor here comes from a woman in her forties or fifties in a cohort exposed to, infected with or recovered from COVID-19 (not recorded which).

This sequence joins TRBV29-1 and TRBJ2-2; 10 bases fit TRBD2. CDR1 SQVTM and CDR2 ANQGSEA come from the germline V gene. The ends lost 6 bases at V and 5 bases at J; junction bases unmatched: 15. The CDR3 totals 17 residues. CDR3 amino acids: CSVSRSGRAAGTGELFF. For the CDR3, the DNA is TGCAGCGTCTCGAGGAGCGGGAGGGCCGCTGGTACCGGGGAGCTGTTTTTT.

This clone was observed once. The gene calls are TRBV30 and TRBJ1-1; D remains ambiguous. CDR3 length: 14 residues. V was pared by 0 bases and J by 3 bases, with 11 bases between. Germline CDR1 and CDR2: GTSNPN and SVGIG (reference sequence). The CDR3 protein is CAWSVRVSDTEAFF. The DNA for the CDR3 is TGTGCCTGGAGTGTACGAGTGAGTGACACTGAAGCTTTCTTT.

In its sample, this clone was seen a few times. The rearrangement joins TRBV9 to TRBJ1-4; no clear D gene. Trimming stripped 1 base from V and 0 bases from J, with 10 bases between. From germline, CDR1 is SGDLS and CDR2 YYNGEE. This CDR3 contains 16 residues. The CDR3 spells CASSVHEVATNEKLFF. CDR3 sequence (DNA): TGTGCCAGCAGCGTACACGAGGTTGCAACTAATGAAAAACTGTTTTTT.

CDR3: CSVDSDRGPEQFF. DNA for the CDR3: TGCAGCGTTGACTCGGACAGAGGCCCTGAGCAGTTCTTC. The genes are TRBV29-1 and TRBJ2-1, with a weak D call TRBD1 (6 bases). The CDR3 totals 13 residues. CDR1 is SQVTM and CDR2 is ANQGSEA in the germline V gene. The V end was cut by 3 bases, the J end by 9 bases, with 15 bases between.

This clone was detected many times. The chain carries TRBV9 and TRBJ1-2; 9 nucleotides match TRBD1. CDR1 is SGDLS and CDR2 is YYNGEE in the germline V gene. The CDR3 totals 15 residues. The J segment lost 4 bases and the V segment lost 1 base, leaving 5 bases of the junction unmatched. This chain's CDR3 is CASSVTETGGYGYTF. The CDR3 bases are TGTGCCAGCAGCGTAACCGAGACAGGGGGCTATGGCTACACCTTC.

V and J are TRBV20-1 and TRBJ1-2, with D possibly being TRBD1 (6 bases). The CDR3 spans 10 residues. Between the trimmed V and J ends, which lost 4 bases and 10 bases, there was a span of 10 bases. Germline lookup yields CDR1 DFQATT and CDR2 SNEGSKA (reference sequence). CDR3 nucleotide sequence: TGCAGTGCTACAGGGGCTGACTACACCTTC. Protein sequence: CSATGADYTF.

The CDR3 reads CASNKWAGQGNEQYF. CDR3 nucleotide sequence: TGTGCCAGCAACAAGTGGGCAGGACAGGGAAACGAGCAGTACTTC. V usage is TRBV6-5 and J usage is TRBJ2-7; 8 nucleotides align to TRBD1. Germline CDR1 is MNHEY and CDR2 is SVGAGI. Trimming at V came to 7 bases and at J to 5 bases, leaving 13 bases not matched to a gene. This CDR3 comprises 15 residues.

This clone was detected only once. This CDR3 is CATSGTGDTEAFF. The CDR3 nucleotides read TGTGCCACCTCCGGGACAGGGGACACTGAAGCTTTCTTT. V usage is TRBV28 and J usage is TRBJ1-1; 10 bases line up with TRBD1. CDR3 length equals 13 residues. Trimming removed 10 bases from V and 3 bases from J; junction bases left unmatched: 5. Germline lookup yields CDR1 MDHEN and CDR2 SYDVKM.

The chain links TRBV13 to TRBJ2-5; 9 positions match TRBD2. Germline V gene sequence: CDR1 PRHDT, CDR2 FYEKMQ (reference sequence). Unmatched junction bases numbered 17, after V lost 3 bases and J lost 6 bases. The CDR3 is made up of 18 amino acids. The CDR3 DNA follows: TGTGCCAGCAGCTTTCGACTAGCGGATGGTTGGGGTTGGCAGACCCAGTACTTC. It translates to CASSFRLADGWGWQTQYF.

This clone was counted only a few times. The chain is built from TRBV19 and TRBJ2-1; the D is unclear. CDR1 is LNHDA, CDR2 SQIVND, per germline (reference sequence). The CDR3 is 15 residues long. The V and J ends lost 5 bases and 5 bases respectively, with 16 bases between them. CDR3 sequence reads: CASSPSDGTNNEQFF. CDR3 nucleotides: TGTGCCAGTAGTCCCTCCGACGGTACTAACAATGAGCAGTTCTTC.

The chain links TRBV29-1 to TRBJ1-2; a weak D match, TRBD1 (6 bases). With 7 bases removed from V and 5 bases from J, the gap between germline ends came to 20 bases. Germline CDR1 and CDR2: SQVTM and ANQGSEA. The CDR3 sequence is 14 residues long. CDR3 sequence: CSADILGAAYGYTF. For the CDR3, the DNA is TGCAGCGCCGATATTTTGGGGGCAGCTTATGGCTACACCTTC.

J is TRBJ2-5 and V is TRBV7-9; D possibly corresponds to TRBD1 (6 bases). Germline assignment: CDR1 SEHNR and CDR2 FQNEAQ (reference sequence). Trimming cost V 5 bases and J 5 bases, with 15 bases left between them. This CDR3 comprises 14 residues. The CDR3 DNA reads TGTGCCAGCAGCCCCATACAGGGAAGGGAGACCCAGTACTTC. Its protein product is CASSPIQGRETQYF. The full variable domain, rest sourced from reference TRBV7-9 and TRBJ2-5, is DTGVSQNPRHKITKRGQNVTFRCDPISEHNRLYWYRQTLGQGPEFLTYFQNEAQLEKSRLLSDRFSAERPKGSFSTLEIQRTEQGDSAMYLCASSPIQGRETQYFGPGTRLLVL.

This chain uses TRBV7-8 with TRBJ2-1; 8 bases align to TRBD2. The CDR3 runs to 19 residues. CDR1 is SGHVS and CDR2 is FQNEAQ in the germline V gene. J lost 5 bases, V lost 4 bases, and 19 bases had no gene match. In nucleotides, the CDR3 is TGTGCCAGCAGCTCTCAATCCCCTCAGACTAGCGCGGTCAACAATGAGCAGTTCTTC. It is translated as CASSSQSPQTSAVNNEQFF. Drawing the rest from reference TRBV7-8 and TRBJ2-1, the complete variable domain is GAGVSQSPRYKVAKRGQDVALRCDPISGHVSLFWYQQALGQGPEFLTYFQNEAQLDKSGLPSDRFFAERPEGSVSTLKIQRTQQEDSAVYLCASSSQSPQTSAVNNEQFFGPGTRLTVL.

The V gene is TRBV6-2 or TRBV6-3, the J gene TRBJ1-2; a weak D match, TRBD1 (5 bases). V lost 5 bases, J lost 2 bases, and 9 bases lay in between. In germline, CDR1 is MNHEY, CDR2 SVGEGT. The CDR3 consists of 13 residues. The CDR3 nucleotides read TGTGCCAGCAGTGAGACAGAGAACTATGGCTACACCTTC. The encoded protein is CASSETENYGYTF.

V gene TRBV27 combines with J gene TRBJ1-5; 11 positions match TRBD1. Germline CDR1 MNHEY, CDR2 SMNVEV (reference sequence). J was trimmed by 2 bases and V by 4 bases; bases with no gene match: 13. The CDR3 totals 19 residues. Written as DNA, the CDR3 is TGTGCCAGCAGTTCCCGTCGGACAGGGGGCAGTGGGCGCAATCAGCCCCAGCATTTT. This translates into CASSSRRTGGSGRNQPQHF.

This chain links TRBV28 with TRBJ1-5; possibly TRBD1 for D (5 bases). Deletions cut 6 bases from V and 0 bases from J, with 12 bases between. Germline CDR1 MDHEN, CDR2 SYDVKM. The CDR3 sequence is 15 residues long. CDR3 coding DNA: TGTGCCAGCAGCATTACAGGTTATAGCAATCAGCCCCAGCATTTT. Protein product: CASSITGYSNQPQHF.